The present TCR beta chain was sequenced within a study of control samples from healthy donors and cancer patients. Assay used: immunoSEQ multiplex PCR; TCRdb lists only in-frame clones, some missing. This repertoire shows about 58,000 clones, roughly 94% found once; its top ten account for less than 4%. From germline, CDR1 is SGHAT and CDR2 FQNNGV. The CDR3 contains 12 residues. The V end lost 1 base, the J end lost 5 bases, and 2 bases lay between the germline ends. On this clone: This CDR3 is also generated by other DNA sequences in the sample.

This TCR derives from a man under 40 in good health. This sequence joins TRBV11-2 and TRBJ2-2; D is unresolved. Sequencing was carried out using blood. CDR3 sequence reads: CASSLGTGELFF. CDR3 nucleotides: TGTGCCAGCAGCTTAGGAACCGGGGAGCTGTTTTTT.